Presented here are 21 T cell receptor beta chains from one specimen sequenced in a study of blood T cell repertoires in COVID-19. The repertoire was sequenced with immunoSEQ multiplex PCR; TCRdb's copy has only in-frame clones and lacks some. The sample carries some 160,000 clones, 85% recorded once. Sequencing was carried out using peripheral blood. Source of these receptors: a woman aged 80 or older with COVID-19, enrolled during active disease.

The chain carries TRBV5-4 and TRBJ1-6; 8 bases match TRBD1. V gave up 6 bases and J gave up 6 bases; unmatched junction bases: 5. The germline gives CDR1 SGHNT, CDR2 YYREEE (reference sequence). This CDR3 region has 14 residues. The CDR3 region is CASTSTGANSPLHF. In DNA form, the CDR3 reads TGTGCCAGCACCTCGACAGGGGCTAATTCACCCCTCCACTTT.

This chain joins TRBV6-5 and TRBJ1-2; possible D gene TRBD1, 5 bases. The V gene lost 0 bases and the J gene lost 5 bases, with 10 bases spanning the gap. CDR1 is MNHEY, CDR2 SVGAGI, per germline. This CDR3 has 14 residues. The CDR3 loop reads CASSYSDRKYGYTF. The CDR3 bases are TGTGCCAGCAGTTACTCCGACAGAAAATATGGCTACACCTTC.

This clone was found once. This chain connects TRBV5-1 to TRBJ2-5; TRBD2 agrees at 10 bases. V shed 2 bases, J shed 1 base, and the junction held 11 bases outside the gene matches. Germline V gene sequence: CDR1 SGHRS, CDR2 YFSETQ. The CDR3 extends over 18 amino acids. The CDR3 sequence: CASSLRRVAGGVQETQYF. Here the CDR3 DNA reads TGCGCCAGCAGCTTACGTAGGGTAGCGGGGGGCGTCCAAGAGACCCAGTACTTC.

The chain joins TRBV7-9 to TRBJ1-2, with 10 bases aligning to TRBD1. The germline gives CDR1 SEHNR, CDR2 FQNEAQ (reference sequence). V trimming: 8 bases; J trimming: 8 bases; junction bases outside the gene matches: 8. The CDR3 is made up of 13 amino acids. The CDR3 protein is CASSDLTGGGYTF. The CDR3 bases are TGTGCCAGCTCTGATCTGACAGGGGGCGGCTACACCTTC.

The gene calls are TRBV28 and TRBJ1-4; D gene unclear. Trimming removed 3 bases from V and 8 bases from J, with 10 bases in between. This CDR3 comprises 13 residues. In germline, CDR1 is MDHEN, CDR2 SYDVKM. CDR3 amino acids: CASSFSGEEKLFF. For the CDR3, the DNA is TGTGCCAGCAGTTTTAGCGGGGAGGAAAAACTGTTTTTT.

The chain carries TRBV7-8 and TRBJ2-5; D is ambiguous. The CDR3 spans 13 residues. Germline V gene lookup returns CDR1 SGHVS and CDR2 FQNEAQ. V was clipped by 2 bases and J by 5 bases, with 9 bases between them. The CDR3 nucleotides are TGTGCCAGCAGCTTATCCCACGGGGAGACCCAGTACTTC. Protein: CASSLSHGETQYF.

The gene calls are TRBV6-5 and TRBJ2-7; TRBD2 matches at 7 bases. V trimming: 6 bases; J trimming: 2 bases; junction bases outside the gene matches: 7. CDR1 is MNHEY and CDR2 is SVGAGI in the germline V gene. CDR3 length: 14 amino acids. The CDR3 loop reads CASSPTSAAYEQYF. The CDR3, as DNA: TGTGCCAGCAGCCCAACTAGCGCCGCCTACGAGCAGTACTTC.

V and J are TRBV20-1 and TRBJ1-6, with no clear D. The CDR3 consists of 14 residues. V shed 3 bases and J shed 7 bases, with 13 bases lying between them. Germline assignment: CDR1 DFQATT and CDR2 SNEGSKA (reference sequence). In nucleotides, the CDR3 is TGCAGTGCTAGTAAGGAGGGAGGGAATTCACCCCTCCACTTT. Its protein product is CSASKEGGNSPLHF.

This chain connects TRBV5-1 to TRBJ2-1; 11 bases match TRBD2. The V gene end was trimmed by 1 base and the J gene end by 10 bases; junction bases not matched to a gene: 4. Germline CDR1 SGHRS, CDR2 YFSETQ. The CDR3 runs to 14 residues. The CDR3 reads CASSLNLAGGEQFF. The CDR3 DNA reads TGCGCCAGCAGCTTGAACCTAGCGGGGGGAGAGCAGTTCTTC.

The V call is TRBV3-1 (or the pseudogene TRBV3-2), the J call TRBJ2-5, with 8 bases aligning to TRBD1. Germline CDR1 reads LGHDT; CDR2 reads YNNKEL (reference sequence). Unmatched junction bases numbered 11, after V lost 6 bases and J lost 5 bases. The CDR3 is 15 amino acids. The CDR3 nucleotides are TGTGCCAGCAGATCGACCAGGGGGCGGCGGGAGACCCAGTACTTC. It encodes CASRSTRGRRETQYF.

V and J are TRBV19 and TRBJ2-1, with 11 bases fitting TRBD2. The V and J ends lost 6 bases and 9 bases, in that order; junction bases with no gene match: 16. This CDR3 contains 17 residues. Germline V gives CDR1 LNHDA, CDR2 SQIVND (reference sequence). DNA for the CDR3: TGTGCCAGTAGCAATCCGCCTGGTAGCGGGAGGGCTATTGAGCAGTTCTTC. It is translated as CASSNPPGSGRAIEQFF.

This chain uses TRBV13 with TRBJ1-1; TRBD1 agrees at 8 bases. Germline-derived CDR1 and CDR2 are PRHDT and FYEKMQ (reference sequence). J lost 4 bases, V lost 2 bases, and 9 bases had no gene match. The CDR3 totals 16 residues. The CDR3 sequence is CASSLILGQGATEAFF. The DNA for the CDR3 is TGTGCCAGCAGCTTAATTTTGGGGCAGGGGGCCACTGAAGCTTTCTTT.

The chain carries TRBV6-1 and TRBJ1-1, with unresolved D. The CDR3 covers 14 residues. CDR1 MNHNS and CDR2 SASEGT come from the germline V gene. The V gene lost 2 bases and the J gene lost 3 bases, with 10 bases spanning the gap. CDR3 sequence reads: CASSEWMGDTEAFF. In DNA, the CDR3 is TGTGCCAGCAGTGAATGGATGGGAGACACTGAAGCTTTCTTT.

The chain uses TRBV3-1 (or the pseudogene TRBV3-2) and TRBJ1-1; tentatively, D is TRBD1 (6 bases). The CDR3 is 18 amino acids. Germline V gives CDR1 LGHDT, CDR2 YNNKEL (reference sequence). Trimming took 0 bases from V and 6 from J, leaving 23 bases between them. The chain's CDR3 is CASSQERVDRGGGPEAFF. The CDR3 region has the DNA TGTGCCAGCAGCCAAGAGAGGGTGGATAGGGGGGGCGGCCCTGAAGCTTTCTTT.

This clone was seen once. The chain has TRBV6-5 and TRBJ1-1; 8 nucleotides align to TRBD1. There are 14 residues in the CDR3. V was pared by 5 bases and J by 1 base, with 3 bases of the junction left unmatched. The germline V gene has CDR1 MNHEY and CDR2 SVGAGI. The CDR3, as DNA: TGTGCCAGCAGTCGGGACAGGTCGAACACTGAAGCTTTCTTT. Translated, it gives CASSRDRSNTEAFF.

This rearrangement joins TRBV6-5 to TRBJ1-2, with D possibly being TRBD1 (5 bases). The V end was cut by 6 bases, the J end by 4 bases, with 15 bases between. Germline CDR1 reads MNHEY; CDR2 reads SVGAGI. The CDR3 is made up of 14 amino acids. The CDR3 loop is CASRGPEGLYGYTF. As DNA, the CDR3 is TGTGCCAGCAGGGGGCCTGAGGGACTCTATGGCTACACCTTC.

J is TRBJ1-1 and V is TRBV5-6; 10 nucleotides line up with TRBD1. This CDR3 is built from 14 residues. Germline values: CDR1 SGHDT, CDR2 YYEEEE. Losses at the gene ends were 2 bases for V and 10 bases for J; bases not matched to a gene: 8. DNA of the CDR3: TGTGCCAGCAGCTTCGTGACAGGGGGCCTGAGAGCTTTCTTT. It specifies CASSFVTGGLRAFF.

J is TRBJ1-2 and V is TRBV28; no clear D gene. The germline V gene has CDR1 MDHEN and CDR2 SYDVKM. Deletions cut 6 bases from V and 13 bases from J, with 12 bases between. This CDR3 is built from 10 residues. The CDR3 loop reads CASSQEGLTF. Written as DNA, the CDR3 is TGTGCCAGCAGCCAGGAGGGTCTCACCTTC.

This chain uses TRBV5-1 with TRBJ1-2; a weak D match, TRBD1 (5 bases). This CDR3 region has 13 residues. With 7 bases removed from V and 8 bases from J, the gap between germline ends came to 18 bases. Germline-derived CDR1 and CDR2 are SGHRS and YFSETQ. This CDR3 is CASRQPPYEGYTF. For the CDR3, the DNA is TGCGCCAGCCGACAGCCCCCCTATGAAGGCTACACCTTC.

The chain links TRBV2 to TRBJ2-1, with 12 positions matching TRBD2. Trimming at V came to 0 bases and at J to 4 bases, leaving 1 base not matched to a gene. The CDR3 totals 16 residues. CDR1 SNHLY and CDR2 FYNNEI come from the germline V gene. The CDR3 spells CASSEAGTSGYNEQFF. The CDR3 coding sequence is TGTGCCAGCAGTGAAGCGGGGACTAGCGGGTACAATGAGCAGTTCTTC.

V is TRBV6-5 and J is TRBJ2-7; a possible D gene is TRBD1 (5 bases). CDR1 is MNHEY and CDR2 is SVGAGI in the germline V gene. This CDR3 contains 11 residues. With 10 bases removed from V and 5 bases from J, the gap between germline ends came to 12 bases. In DNA, the CDR3 is TGTGCCACTCGACAGCTCCACGAGCAGTACTTC. As protein: CATRQLHEQYF.